This T cell receptor beta chain originates from a study of blood T cells in healthy people across ages. The study's findings and limits: PBMCs that were unsorted prevented a conclusive naive versus antigen-experienced comparison.

Concerning this clonotype itself: What it binds is not known.

The germline V gene has CDR1 SNHLY and CDR2 FYNNEI. V was shortened by 6 bases and J by 7 bases, with 16 bases between the two germline ends. This CDR3 region has 14 residues. Next came a second PCR, run for 7 to 11 cycles, which used a sample-barcoded 5' primer along with a J-beta primer mix. TCRdb independently ran MiXCR on the 5' RACE reads; one entry per CDR3 protein. The sample holds about 680,000 distinct CDR3 sequences, roughly 50% seen once. V usage is TRBV2 and J usage is TRBJ2-1; the D gene is possibly TRBD2 (6 bases). Sequencing was carried out using blood. The receptor comes from a woman aged 60-75 years in good health. The CDR3 reads CASRYDGGNNEQFF. The CDR3, as DNA: TGTGCCAGCAGATATGACGGGGGAAATAATGAGCAGTTCTTC. Full variable domain (rest looked up from reference TRBV2 and TRBJ2-1): EPEVTQTPSHQVTQMGQEVILRCVPISNHLYFYWYRQILGQKVEFLVSFYNNEISEKSEIFDDQFSVERPDGSNFTLKIRSTKLEDSAMYFCASRYDGGNNEQFFGPGTRLTVL.